This T cell receptor beta chain comes out of a study of blood T cell repertoires in COVID-19 (TCRdb year 2020). A note on the overall study: Samples from collaborators originated in the United States, Italy and Spain and spanned both the acute and convalescent phases of COVID-19. Nearly every sample came with metadata listing a de-identified subject ID, COVID-19 status, age in years and sex. The material from the prospective study consisted of cDNA or gDNA derived from T cells, B-cell-depleted T cells, or PBMCs. The repertoires were released in a freely available public database meant as a resource for research on the immune response to SARS-CoV-2. Samples were obtained from the ongoing ImmuneRACE study (first 160 participants) and from over a thousand subjects provided by 6 global collaborators. Where available, HLA class I and class II types were obtained from metadata supplied by the sample provider rather than from assay-based typing. Deeply sampled blood TCRbeta repertoires from subjects exposed to, actively infected with, or recovered from COVID-19 were included in the dataset. General study outcomes and caveats: Clinical and demographic metadata were provided uncurated, with the amount varying by source and participant.

Comments on this clone: No cognate antigen has been identified for it. Per-base qualities were not stored, and no clone one base away is much larger.

Whole blood was collected in K2EDTA tubes by collaborating institutions according to the institutions' own protocols. For TCRbeta analysis, collaborators shipped samples as frozen whole blood, isolated PBMCs, or DNA extracted from either of those sample types. The immunoSEQ Assay, a bias-controlled multiplex PCR, was used to amplify TCRbeta CDR3 regions from genomic DNA. Per the original workflow: The number of nucleated cells in each sample was estimated by amplification of reference gene primers within the assay. Sequence reads were collapsed and filtered to measure the absolute abundance of every unique TCRbeta CDR3 rearrangement. For each sample, productive Simpson clonality was calculated by taking the square root of Simpson's diversity index across productive rearrangements. The immuneACCESS repertoire file appears here via TCRdb, limited to in-frame rearrangements. These files lack a portion of the clones; in checked studies, under half of the deficit traces to unresolved V genes, and the cause of the others is not known. V and J calls and clone size are as listed in that table; D and trimming were resolved from the DNA. This sample has under 500,000 clones in its table, and roughly 90% of those were observed once. Of the sample, about 4.3% is held by the ten largest clones.

From its cysteine to its phenylalanine, the CDR3 spans 14 amino acids. Just the 42-base CDR3 DNA is kept, in frame starting at base 1. Trimming removed 1 base from V and 4 bases from J, leaving 8 bases between the germline ends. CDR1 and CDR2, looked up from the germline V gene (reference sequence), are SEHNR and FQNEAQ. Material for sequencing was peripheral blood. The rearranged segments are TRBV7-9 and TRBJ1-5; D gene: possibly TRBD1, on 5 matching bases. The TCR sequence derives from a woman younger than 45 with acute or convalescent COVID-19. The CDR3 is CASSLVGGNQPQHF. In nucleotide form, the sequence is TGTGCCAGCAGCTTAGTTGGGGGGAATCAGCCCCAGCATTTT.